The 7 T cell receptor beta chains below come from one sample, sequenced in a study of blood T cells in healthy people across ages. Together with a sample-barcoded 5' primer, a J-beta primer mix was included in a second PCR lasting about 7 to 11 cycles. TCRdb processed the 5' RACE reads anew with MiXCR; each CDR3 protein has one entry. The sample lists about a million distinct CDR3 sequences, around 49% occurring once. The sample comprised blood. The receptors derive from a young man in good health.

The chain links TRBV7-6 to TRBJ2-1; tentatively, D is TRBD2 (5 bases). V was trimmed by 4 bases and J by 9 bases, leaving 16 bases between them. CDR3 length equals 14 residues. Germline values: CDR1 SGHVS, CDR2 FNYEAQ. CDR3 bases: TGTGCCAGCAGCTACCGCGACGGGATGGCTGAGCAGTTCTTC. Translated: CASSYRDGMAEQFF. The full variable domain, completed using reference TRBV7-6 and TRBJ2-1, is GAGVSQSPRYKVTKRGQDVALRCDPISGHVSLYWYRQALGQGPEFLTYFNYEAQQDKSGLPNDRFSAERPEGSISTLTIQRTEQRDSAMYRCASSYRDGMAEQFFGPGTRLTVL.

The CDR3 sequence is CASSPELGQPQHF. The CDR3 nucleotides are TGCGCCAGCAGCCCCGAACTGGGTCAGCCCCAGCATTTT. The rearrangement joins TRBV4-3 to TRBJ1-5; D not certain. This CDR3 spans 13 amino acids. In germline, CDR1 is LGHNA, CDR2 YSLEER. Trimming pared 4 bases from V and 6 bases from J, leaving 10 bases between.

The chain has TRBV5-5 and TRBJ2-3, with 13 bases aligning to TRBD2. The J segment lost 5 bases and the V segment lost 0 bases, leaving 6 bases of the junction unmatched. This CDR3 is built from 17 residues. The germline CDR1 and CDR2 sequences are SGHKS and YYEKEE (reference sequence). This CDR3 reads CASSLGTSGGSGDTQYF. The CDR3 DNA follows: TGTGCCAGCAGCTTGGGGACTAGCGGGGGCTCTGGAGATACGCAGTATTTT.

The gene calls are TRBV6-5 and TRBJ1-6; D might be TRBD1 (5 bases). Germline lookup yields CDR1 MNHEY and CDR2 SVGAGI. There are 15 residues in the CDR3. Trimming removed 2 bases at V and 10 bases at J, with 15 bases between. For the CDR3, the DNA is TGTGCCAGCAGTTACGGGCGGCAGGGTCGGTCACCCCTCCACTTT. Translated: CASSYGRQGRSPLHF.

This sequence joins TRBV2 and TRBJ2-7, with 7 nucleotides matching TRBD2. V lost 11 bases, J lost 0 bases, and 7 bases stayed unmatched. From germline, CDR1 is SNHLY and CDR2 FYNNEI. The CDR3 has 13 amino acids. Here the CDR3 reads CAGASGTSYEQYF. The CDR3 region has the DNA TGTGCCGGGGCTAGCGGAACCTCCTACGAGCAGTACTTC.

This clonotype was observed a few times. This chain joins TRBV21-1 and TRBJ1-2; the table calls TRBD1, which could not be checked here. TRBV21-1 is a pseudogene. CDR3 length: 14 amino acids. CDR3 in amino acids: CASSRDREVDGYTF. The DNA for the CDR3 is TGTGCCAGCAGCCGGGACAGGGAAGTGGATGGCTACACCTTC.

V is TRBV14 and J is TRBJ2-7, with D hard to call. The J call may be faulty, since TRBJ2-5 better matches the DNA end. Germline CDR1 SGHDN, CDR2 FVKESK. The CDR3 covers 14 residues. CDR3 in DNA: TGTGCCAGCAGCCAAGATATGAGTTATGGGACCCAGTACTTC. Amino acids: CASSQDMSYGTQYF.